Listed below are T cell receptor beta chains from one sample, sequenced in a study of T cell repertoires in aging, cancer and after chemotherapy. TCRdb processed the multiplex PCR reads anew with MiXCR; each CDR3 protein has one entry. Of about 6,200 distinct CDR3 sequences listed, 27% are singletons. Sequencing input: blood. These receptors were taken from a human donor in good health. The CDR3 runs from the conserved cysteine through the conserved F or W. A D gene is named only where the DNA matches it firmly. The listing skips clone size in some rows; elsewhere it reads once, few, many or a size class.

j_gene	d_gene	v_gene	abundance	CDR3nt	CDR3aa
TRBJ1-5	TRBD1	TRBV27	medium-sized	TGTGCCAGCAGTTCCGACAGGGTATTTCAGCCCCAGCATTTT	CASSSDRVFQPQHF
TRBJ2-6	-	TRBV6-4	-	TGTGCCAGCAGTGACTCTAGCGGCTCTGGGGCCAACGTCCTGACTTTC	CASSDSSGSGANVLTF
TRBJ2-7	-	TRBV28	medium-sized	TGTGCCAGTAGTGTAGGGTACGAGCAGTACTTC	CASSVGYEQYF
TRBJ2-5	TRBD2	TRBV6-2/TRBV6-3	-	TGTGCCAGCAGTTACTCCGCTAGCGGGAGAAGGAGGGGGCAAGAGACCCAGTACTTC	CASSYSASGRRRGQETQYF
TRBJ1-1	-	TRBV4-3	few	TGCGCCAGCAGCCAAGATTCGGGACTACCCACTGAAGCTTTCTTT	CASSQDSGLPTEAFF
TRBJ1-1	-	TRBV6-5	medium-sized	TGTGCCAGCAGTTACTCAAATGAAGCTTTCTTT	CASSYSNEAFF
TRBJ2-7	-	TRBV18	medium-sized	TGTGCCAGCTCACAGGGCAACGAGCAGTACTTC	CASSQGNEQYF
TRBJ2-1	-	TRBV12-3/TRBV12-4	-	TGTGCCAGCAGTTTAAGGTTTCTGCGAGGGGCTGGTTGGAATGAGCAGTTCTTC	CASSLRFLRGAGWNEQFF
TRBJ2-7	-	TRBV6-1	medium-sized	TGTGCCAGCCTCCAGGGAATCGCCTACGAGCAGTACTTC	CASLQGIAYEQYF
TRBJ2-2	-	TRBV25-1	-	TGTGCCAGCAGTGAAGTGCGGGAAAGCGGGGAGCTGTTTTTT	CASSEVRESGELFF
TRBJ1-1	-	TRBV6-1	medium-sized	TGTGCCAGCCCCGCCCCCGGGACGGATACCACTGAAGCTTTCTTT	CASPAPGTDTTEAFF
TRBJ2-5	-	TRBV6-5	-	TGTGCCAGCAGTAAGACAGGGGCTAGCGGCCAAGAGACCCAGTACTTC	CASSKTGASGQETQYF
TRBJ2-5	-	TRBV9	-	TGTGCCAGCAGCGCGGCAACTGTACCCTCCAAAGAGACCCAGTACTTC	CASSAATVPSKETQYF
TRBJ2-5	-	TRBV20-1	few	TGCAGTGCAAAGGTATTGGGTGAAGAGACCCAGTACTTC	CSAKVLGEETQYF
TRBJ2-2	-	TRBV20-1	few	TGCAGTGCTAGTGAGGGCGGGGAGCTGTTTTTT	CSASEGGELFF
TRBJ2-3	TRBD2	TRBV24-1	-	TGTGCCACCAGTGATTTGACGTGGGGGGGTACAGATACGCAGTATTTT	CATSDLTWGGTDTQYF
TRBJ2-1	-	TRBV27	-	TGTGCCAGCAGCCGGGACTCCTACAATGAGCAGTTCTTC	CASSRDSYNEQFF
TRBJ2-7	TRBD1	TRBV18	medium-sized	TGTGCCAGCGCGCGGACAGGGGGCAGTGGGGTCGACGAGCAGTACTTC	CASARTGGSGVDEQYF
TRBJ2-1	-	TRBV7-2	-	TGTGCCAGCAGCCTACCAGGGTTGGATCAGTTCTTC	CASSLPGLDQFF
TRBJ2-3	-	TRBV5-1	few	TGCGCCAGCAGCTCGGCTGATACGCAGTATTTT	CASSSADTQYF
TRBJ2-1	TRBD1	TRBV6-5	medium-sized	TGTGCCAGCAGTTCCCCCGGGACAGGGAAAAGAGACAATGAGCAGTTCTTC	CASSSPGTGKRDNEQFF
TRBJ2-5	-	TRBV21-1	few	TGTGCCAGTACTAGCGGACAAGAGACCCAGTACTTC	CASTSGQETQYF
TRBJ1-2	TRBD1	TRBV28	medium-sized	TGTGCCAGCAGTCCCGGGACAGTGATAGACTATGGCTACACCTTC	CASSPGTVIDYGYTF
TRBJ2-1	TRBD2	TRBV5-4	-	TGTGCCAGCAGCTTGTCCCTGACTAGCGCCTCCTACAATGAGCAGTTCTTC	CASSLSLTSASYNEQFF
TRBJ1-1	-	TRBV9	-	TGTGCCAGCAGCCCAGAGGCAGAGAACACTGAAGCTTTCTTT	CASSPEAENTEAFF
TRBJ2-1	TRBD2	TRBV5-4	few	TGTGCCAGCAGCTTGGGACTAGCGGGAGGAGGTTTCTATCCCGACAATGAGCAGTTCTTC	CASSLGLAGGGFYPDNEQFF
TRBJ2-1	-	TRBV19	medium-sized	TGTGCCAGTAGTCCGGGGCCGGCCTACAATGAGCAGTTCTTC	CASSPGPAYNEQFF
TRBJ1-4	-	TRBV11-3	-	TGCGCCAGCAGCCCCTTAGACAATCGGAATGAAAAACTGTTTTTT	CASSPLDNRNEKLFF
TRBJ1-2	TRBD1	TRBV20-1	medium-sized	TGCAGTGCTAGAAGGGACAGGGGGCCCGGCTACACCTTC	CSARRDRGPGYTF
TRBJ2-1	-	TRBV5-1	few	TGCGCCAGCAGCTTGGAGGGCAGTTACAATGAGCAGTTCTTC	CASSLEGSYNEQFF
TRBJ2-5	TRBD1	TRBV27	-	TGTGCCAGCAGTTCCTCGGGACAGCCCACGAAGACCCAGTACTTC	CASSSSGQPTKTQYF
TRBJ2-7	-	TRBV28	medium-sized	TGTGCCAGCAGTTTCGCGCGGGACGAGCAGTACTTC	CASSFARDEQYF
TRBJ2-3	-	TRBV5-4	few	TGTGCCAGCAGCACATCTCGGGGAGACACAGATACGCAGTATTTT	CASSTSRGDTDTQYF
TRBJ1-2	TRBD1	TRBV11-2	medium-sized	TGTGCCAGCAGCTCTATACAGGGGGCGCAGGTCTATGGCTACACCTTC	CASSSIQGAQVYGYTF
TRBJ2-5	TRBD2	TRBV27	-	TGTGCCAGCAGTTTTTTGCGGGAGAGAGGAGAGACCCAGTACTTC	CASSFLRERGETQYF
TRBJ2-1	-	TRBV19	medium-sized	TGTGCCAGTAGTACCAGCGTTTCCTCCTACAATGAGCAGTTCTTC	CASSTSVSSYNEQFF
TRBJ2-1	TRBD1	TRBV11-3	-	TGTGCCAGCAGCGTGACAGGGACCTACAATGAGCAGTTCTTC	CASSVTGTYNEQFF
TRBJ2-3	-	TRBV25-1	medium-sized	TGTGCCAGCACCGCCGGGGGAGATACGCAGTATTTT	CASTAGGDTQYF
TRBJ2-5	-	TRBV6-5	medium-sized	TGTGCCAGCAGCCCCGTCGGGGTAGGGGAGACCCAGTACTTC	CASSPVGVGETQYF
TRBJ2-3	-	TRBV5-6	-	TGTGCCAGCAGCCAATTGGCCAGCACAGATACGCAGTATTTT	CASSQLASTDTQYF